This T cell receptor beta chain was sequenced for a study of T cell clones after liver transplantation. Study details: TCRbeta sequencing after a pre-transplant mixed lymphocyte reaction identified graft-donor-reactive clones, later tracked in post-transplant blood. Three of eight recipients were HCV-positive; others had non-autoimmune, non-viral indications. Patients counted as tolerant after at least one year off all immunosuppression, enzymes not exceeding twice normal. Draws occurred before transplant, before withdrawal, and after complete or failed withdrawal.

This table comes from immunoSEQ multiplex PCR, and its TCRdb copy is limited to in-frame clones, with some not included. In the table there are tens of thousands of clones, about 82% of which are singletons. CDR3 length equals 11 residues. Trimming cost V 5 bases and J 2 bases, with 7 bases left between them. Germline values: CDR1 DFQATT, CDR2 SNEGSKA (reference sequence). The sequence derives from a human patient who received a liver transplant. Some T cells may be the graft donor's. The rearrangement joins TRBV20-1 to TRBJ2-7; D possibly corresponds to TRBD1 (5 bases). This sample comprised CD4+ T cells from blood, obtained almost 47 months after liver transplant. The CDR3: CSAPDTYEQYF. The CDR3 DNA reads TGCAGTGCTCCGGACACCTACGAGCAGTACTTC.